Given below is one TCR beta chain in context. This sample is drawn from a study of blood T cell repertoires in COVID-19. Study context: PBMCs, B-cell-depleted T cells, or T cells provided the cDNA or gDNA that made up the material.

Repertoires were generated with immunoSEQ multiplex PCR, while TCRdb's copy carries only in-frame clones and drops some. The sample shows 27,000 or so clones, approximately 82% of them seen only once. From germline, CDR1 is SEHNR and CDR2 FQNEAQ (reference sequence). The CDR3 length is 14 residues. With 5 bases removed from V and 3 bases from J, the gap between germline ends came to 14 bases. This clonotype originated in an elderly man with active or convalescent COVID-19. Specimen: peripheral blood. The V and J genes are TRBV7-9 and TRBJ2-7, with a possible D match to TRBD2 (5 bases). The CDR3 region is CASSPRTGIYEQYF. The CDR3 DNA sequence: TGTGCCAGCAGCCCGAGGACTGGGATCTACGAGCAGTACTTC.